The 16 T cell receptor beta chains below come from one sample, sequenced in a study of cytomegalovirus exposure and HLA in healthy donors. PCR involved 60 Vbeta and 13 Jbeta primers. The repertoire was sequenced with immunoSEQ multiplex PCR; TCRdb's copy has only in-frame clones and lacks some. The table records around 200,000 clones, around 88% of them present only once. The specimen was PBMCs. These receptors all stem from a woman under 40 in good health and CMV-seronegative.

The chain joins TRBV11-2 to TRBJ2-1; 10 bases fit TRBD2. The CDR3 consists of 19 residues. The junction had 20 bases not matched to a gene; V was cut back by 4 bases and J by 8 bases. Germline assignment: CDR1 SGHAT and CDR2 FQNNGV. The CDR3 sequence: CASSSYPNSVLAGFHEQFF. The DNA of the CDR3 is TGTGCCAGCAGCTCCTACCCGAATAGTGTACTAGCGGGATTCCATGAGCAGTTCTTC.

The rearrangement links TRBV7-8 to TRBJ2-6; unclear D gene. The germline gives CDR1 SGHVS, CDR2 FQNEAQ. V was clipped by 1 base and J by 4 bases, with 5 bases between them. The CDR3 is made up of 14 amino acids. CDR3 loop: CASSLGQGANVLTF. The CDR3, as DNA: TGTGCCAGCAGCTTAGGTCAGGGGGCCAACGTCCTGACTTTC.

The chain employs TRBV6-1 and TRBJ1-5; 7 bases agree with TRBD1. V lost 7 bases, J lost 1 base, and 4 bases stayed unmatched. CDR1 and CDR2 (germline): MNHNS, SASEGT. This CDR3 is built from 14 residues. The CDR3 sequence: CASNSRGSNQPQHF. The CDR3 coding sequence is TGTGCCAGCAATAGCAGGGGGAGCAATCAGCCCCAGCATTTT.

The V gene is TRBV29-1, the J gene TRBJ2-7, with 13 bases matching TRBD2. In germline, CDR1 is SQVTM, CDR2 ANQGSEA. This CDR3 is 15 amino acids long. Unmatched junction bases numbered 3, after V lost 4 bases and J lost 0 bases. CDR3: CSVAGTSGISYEQYF. The CDR3 coding sequence is TGCAGCGTTGCAGGGACTAGCGGGATCTCCTACGAGCAGTACTTC.

This clone has just a few counts. In DNA, the CDR3 is TGTGCCAGCATTCGACGGGGGATCTCTGGAAACACCATATATTTT. This codes for CASIRRGISGNTIYF. The genes are TRBV21-1 and TRBJ1-3. TRBV21-1 is given as a pseudogene. This CDR3 contains 15 residues.

This chain joins TRBV28 and TRBJ2-5, with 12 bases fitting TRBD2. Germline V gene sequence: CDR1 MDHEN, CDR2 SYDVKM. V dropped 4 bases and J dropped 6; count of bases not matched to a gene: 9. The CDR3 is 16 amino acids. The CDR3 protein is CASSSLAGGAGKTQYF. The CDR3, as DNA: TGTGCCAGCAGTTCTCTAGCGGGGGGGGCCGGAAAGACCCAGTACTTC.

The rearrangement joins TRBV6-1 to TRBJ1-2, with D possibly matching TRBD1 (6 bases). The germline V gene has CDR1 MNHNS and CDR2 SASEGT. The CDR3 sequence is 12 residues long. V shed 6 bases and J shed 4 bases, with 9 bases lying between them. The CDR3 sequence is CASSYRAYGYTF. In DNA, the CDR3 is TGTGCCAGCAGCTACAGGGCCTATGGCTACACCTTC.

This sequence joins TRBV2 and TRBJ2-5; possibly TRBD1 for D (6 bases). There are 12 residues in the CDR3. The germline gives CDR1 SNHLY, CDR2 FYNNEI. V lost 9 bases to trimming and J lost 2 bases, with 10 bases between them. DNA of the CDR3: TGTGCCAGTTGGACAGTTCAAGAGACCCAGTACTTC. It is translated as CASWTVQETQYF.

This chain joins TRBV10-3 and TRBJ2-1, with D perhaps TRBD2 (6 bases). Germline V gene data show CDR1 as ENHRY and CDR2 as SYGVKD. The CDR3 totals 15 residues. V lost 5 bases and J 9 bases, leaving 20 bases between the germline ends. CDR3: CAISPLETSFSEQFF. The CDR3 DNA reads as TGTGCCATCAGTCCTCTGGAGACTAGTTTCAGTGAGCAGTTCTTC.

The chain couples TRBV2 to TRBJ2-1, with 10 bases matching TRBD2. Germline assignment: CDR1 SNHLY and CDR2 FYNNEI. This CDR3 has 15 amino acids. The V gene end was trimmed by 10 bases and the J gene end by 2 bases; junction bases not matched to a gene: 8. The CDR3 DNA follows: TGTGCCAACTGGGCTAGCGGGGGTGCCTACAATGAGCAGTTCTTC. It yields the protein CANWASGGAYNEQFF.

This clone was seen only a few times. The chain combines TRBV7-9 with TRBJ2-2; 7 nucleotides agree with TRBD2. Germline values: CDR1 SEHNR, CDR2 FQNEAQ (reference sequence). The CDR3 totals 18 residues. J was trimmed by 0 bases and V by 4 bases; bases with no gene match: 11. CDR3 residues: CASSSEAGRKSNTGELFF. DNA for the CDR3: TGTGCCAGCAGCTCAGAAGCGGGACGGAAATCGAACACCGGGGAGCTGTTTTTT. Using reference TRBV7-9 and TRBJ2-2 for the parts outside the CDR3, the full variable domain is DTGVSQNPRHKITKRGQNVTFRCDPISEHNRLYWYRQTLGQGPEFLTYFQNEAQLEKSRLLSDRFSAERPKGSFSTLEIQRTEQGDSAMYLCASSSEAGRKSNTGELFFGEGSRLTVL.

The chain combines TRBV18 with TRBJ2-3; 7 nucleotides align to TRBD1. The CDR3 has 15 amino acids. V was clipped by 3 bases and J by 1 base; unmatched bases: 4. In germline, CDR1 is KGHSH, CDR2 LQKENI. The CDR3 protein is CASSPRGLGTDTQYF. CDR3 DNA: TGTGCCAGCTCACCTAGGGGGCTGGGCACAGATACGCAGTATTTT. Complete variable domain (other parts from reference TRBV18 and TRBJ2-3): NAGVMQNPRHLVRRRGQEARLRCSPMKGHSHVYWYRQLPEEGLKFMVYLQKENIIDESGMPKERFSAEFPKEGPSILRIQQVVRGDSAAYFCASSPRGLGTDTQYFGPGTRLTVL.

The chain combines TRBV5-6 with TRBJ2-1; D gene ambiguous. This CDR3 is built from 15 residues. Germline CDR1 and CDR2: SGHDT and YYEEEE. V dropped 3 bases and J dropped 7 bases, with 17 bases sitting between them. The CDR3 nucleotides are TGTGCCAGCAGCTCGTTAGTATCCCGAGTAAATGAGCAGTTCTTC. Translation: CASSSLVSRVNEQFF.

The chain links TRBV29-1 to TRBJ2-3; the D gene is possibly TRBD2 (6 bases). Germline CDR1 and CDR2: SQVTM and ANQGSEA. The CDR3 is 12 residues long. V lost 7 bases, J lost 6 bases, and 14 bases lay in between. The CDR3 spells CSGGATGDTQYF. In nucleotides, the CDR3 is TGCAGCGGCGGGGCTACTGGGGATACGCAGTATTTT.

The chain joins TRBV6-5 to TRBJ2-7, with a possible D match to TRBD2 (6 bases). V gave up 0 bases and J gave up 3 bases, with 9 bases separating them. The CDR3 is 14 amino acids. CDR1 MNHEY and CDR2 SVGAGI come from the germline V gene. For the CDR3, the DNA is TGTGCCAGCAGTTACTCGTTGGGGGGCTACGAGCAGTACTTC. Translation: CASSYSLGGYEQYF.

The V call is TRBV5-1, the J call TRBJ2-3, with 11 bases fitting TRBD2. Trimming cost V 2 bases and J 5 bases; bases outside gene matches: 1. This CDR3 has 14 residues. Germline-derived CDR1 and CDR2 are SGHRS and YFSETQ. CDR3 loop: CASSLLAGEDTQYF. In DNA, the CDR3 is TGCGCCAGCAGCTTACTAGCGGGAGAAGATACGCAGTATTTT.